This T cell receptor beta chain was profiled in a study of shared clonotypes between healthy human individuals (dated by TCRdb to 2020 to 2022). Looking at the study overall: The cohort comprised a couple of women and a few men aged 18 to 49 years. Per donor, three plates each were used for CD4 naive and CD4 memory, two for CD8 naive, and one for CD8 memory. Each donor's leukapheresis produced roughly between roughly 0.85 and 10 billion PBMCs. Blood TCR repertoires of roughly five healthy adults were deeply sequenced to estimate repertoire size and the extent of clonotype sharing between individuals. To increase sequencing depth and limit assay-specific biases, different laboratories used diverse techniques to prepare libraries and sequence TCR repertoires.

Using the deep immunoSEQ assay, TCR CDR3 regions were amplified from genomic DNA by multiplex PCR. Extracted genomic DNA from each cell subset was spread evenly across all wells of several immunoSEQ 96-well plates, with each plate serving as a replicate. For sorted subsets, each replicate PCR was loaded with roughly 190 ng genomic DNA, equivalent to roughly 30,000 T cell genomes. The purified libraries were quantified using a Qubit 3.0 fluorometer, sized with a Bioanalyzer 2100, and then quantified again using the KAPA Library Quantification kit. Every immunoSEQ 96-well plate was sequenced on a dedicated single-read 150-cycle Illumina NextSeq 550 flow cell. The paper's processing steps were these. Because only junctional sequences without quality scores were contained in the immunoSEQ output, filtering matching that applied to full-length reads could not be performed. Sequences were annotated with PyIR, a Python wrapper for IgBLAST v1.9, using IMGT germline references to assign V/J genes and CDR3. Reads were removed for weak V/J assignments (E-value above 1e-6), missing CDR3, stop codons, out-of-frame junctions, or ambiguous translated residues. V3J clonotypes were defined as sequences sharing the same inferred V gene, J gene, and CDR3 amino acid sequence. The percentage overlap between two repertoires was calculated by dividing the number of shared unique clonotypes by the size of the smaller repertoire. Richness of each repertoire was evaluated using RTK rarefaction, the Chao1 estimator, and Recon v2.1 estimates of unobserved clonotypes. Generation probabilities for all TCRbeta clonotypes obtained by the gDNA method from a handful of donors were computed using OLGA. TCRdb limited this immuneACCESS table to in-frame rearrangements with V and J called. A share of clones is missing; checked studies link under half to unresolved V genes, and the rest is unexplained. V and J calls and clone size follow that table, whereas D and trimming were derived from the DNA. The sample profile shows fewer than 3 million clones; 85% to 95% of them were found once. The ten largest clones represent 0.37% of the sample.

Study-level results and caveats: Pairwise subsampling led to the expectation that sequencing depth would affect the degree of clonotype sharing among donors. Incomplete sequencing was indicated by rarefaction of sorted-subset datasets, despite the large sequencing depth. The genetic and exposure-history diversity represented was limited by the small number of donors. When several donors were compared, the shared fraction of clonotypes was 5% to 6.5% for naive CD4, around 3.6% for naive CD8, 2.3% for memory CD4, and around 0.37% for memory CD8. Higher generation probabilities were observed for clonotypes shared by all four sorted-subset donors than for non-shared clonotypes. Naive subsets generally had larger estimated clonotype richness than memory subsets did. Sampling was restricted to blood, and TCR repertoires in tissue are likely to differ from TCR repertoires in blood.

The donors were healthy, HIV-negative adults who had no recently reported acute infections or vaccinations. Every donor was a Caucasian adult residing in Nashville, Tennessee, USA. CD4+ T cells were enriched by magnetic negative selection, after which naive cells were positively selected on CD45RA and the negative fraction was taken as the memory subset. Blood was collected by leukapheresis, and PBMCs were isolated by Ficoll-Histopaque density gradient centrifugation and then cryopreserved in liquid nitrogen vapor phase. Analytical flow cytometry was used to check the purity and quantity of each magnetically sorted T cell population. Genomic DNA was isolated from every sorted fraction and measured by UV absorbance on a Nanodrop 2000c. This clone has only one observation. Its target antigen remains unknown. Base qualities are missing; no much larger clone stands one base away. The sequencing sample was made of naive CD4+ T cells from PBMCs. The label giving this sample's cell subset or site can be read as: CD45RA+ positively selected. The clonotype comes from a man younger than 35 in good health. Some clones in this sample may be carry-over from other donors' samples.

The CDR3 region: CASSLWTSGIQQETQYF. Read as DNA, the sequence is TGTGCCAGCAGCCTGTGGACTAGCGGCATACAGCAAGAGACCCAGTACTTC. The V and J genes are TRBV13 and TRBJ2-5, and 10 bases in between align with TRBD2. Germline trimming amounts to 5 bases on V and 2 bases on J, with 11 as the count of junction bases outside the gene matches. CDR1 PRHDT and CDR2 FYEKMQ are derived from the germline V gene (reference sequence). The CDR3 starts with the cysteine, ends with the phenylalanine, and has 17 residues. Only the CDR3 region is kept as DNA, spanning 51 bases read in frame from base 1. The full variable domain, completed from the reference TRBV13 and TRBJ2-5 proteins outside the CDR3, reads AAGVIQSPRHLIKEKRETATLKCYPIPRHDTVYWYQQGPGQDPQFLISFYEKMQSDKGSIPDRFSAQQFSDYHSELNMSSLELGDSALYFCASSLWTSGIQQETQYFGPGTRLLVL.